This record looks at one T cell receptor (beta chain) sequence and its context. Sequence at one end of the junction differs from germline and may be a read error. These data originate in a study of Graves' ophthalmopathy and Graves' hyperthyroidism. Germline lookup yields CDR1 SGDLS and CDR2 YYNGEE. The CDR3 is 14 amino acids. TCR beta CDR3 regions were amplified from RNA transcripts. First-round RT-PCR used HTBI primers; second-round multiplex PCR followed. TCRdb ran MiXCR on the multiplex PCR reads and lists one entry per CDR3 protein. The sample contains around 1,000,000 distinct CDR3 sequences, 36% of which appear only once.

The genes are TRBV9 and TRBJ2-2, with D perhaps matching TRBD1 or TRBD2 (5 bases each). Material: peripheral blood or thyroid tissue (not recorded which). The clonotype originates from an adult man with Graves' hyperthyroidism. DNA of the CDR3: TGTGCCAGCAGCGTAGGGGGGAACACCGGGGAGCCGTTTTTT. Encoded protein: CASSVGGNTGEPFF.